A single sample is the source of the 32 T cell receptor beta chains below, sequenced in a study of blood T cell repertoires in COVID-19. The method was immunoSEQ multiplex PCR; TCRdb's version includes in-frame clones alone and lacks a portion of them. The table has over 60,000 clones, around 87% seen once. Sequences were obtained from peripheral blood. Receptors originate from a man aged 45-65 years with acute or convalescent COVID-19.

The chain combines TRBV5-1 with TRBJ1-4; the match to TRBD1 covers 11 bases. Germline V gene sequence: CDR1 SGHRS, CDR2 YFSETQ. The CDR3 is made up of 15 amino acids. Germline trimming cut 4 bases from V and 13 bases from J; bases unmatched to any gene: 12. The CDR3 nucleotides read TGCGCCAGCAGCAAGAGGACAGGGGGCGGGGTTCGACTGTTTTTT. Its protein product is CASSKRTGGGVRLFF.

In DNA form, the CDR3 reads TGTGCCAGCAGATTTAGCGGGAGGGAGACCCAGTACTTC. It is translated as CASRFSGRETQYF. The chain links TRBV7-9 to TRBJ2-5; 10 positions match TRBD2. V gave up 6 bases and J gave up 5 bases; unmatched junction bases: 3. There are 13 residues in the CDR3. The germline V gene encodes CDR1 SEHNR and CDR2 FQNEAQ (reference sequence). The whole variable domain, remainder taken from reference TRBV7-9 and TRBJ2-5, is DTGVSQNPRHKITKRGQNVTFRCDPISEHNRLYWYRQTLGQGPEFLTYFQNEAQLEKSRLLSDRFSAERPKGSFSTLEIQRTEQGDSAMYLCASRFSGRETQYFGPGTRLLVL.

Only a few counts were recorded for this clone. The gene calls are TRBV18 and TRBJ1-6, with D maybe TRBD1 (5 bases). CDR3 length: 15 amino acids. CDR1 is KGHSH, CDR2 LQKENI, per germline. V lost 5 bases to trimming and J lost 5 bases, with 13 bases between them. The CDR3 sequence is CASSSPRGDNSPLHF. The CDR3 DNA reads TGTGCCAGCTCATCCCCTCGGGGGGATAATTCACCCCTCCACTTT.

This clone was recorded only once. This chain links TRBV6-5 with TRBJ2-1, with 9 bases aligning to TRBD2. The CDR3 covers 14 residues. Germline loops: CDR1 MNHEY, CDR2 SVGAGI. The junction had 14 bases not matched to a gene; V was cut back by 10 bases and J by 10 bases. The CDR3 here is CANARSSGSGEQFF. CDR3 nucleotides: TGTGCCAACGCCCGGAGTAGCGGGAGCGGAGAGCAGTTCTTC.

V is TRBV30 and J is TRBJ2-7; the D gene is possibly TRBD2 (5 bases). Germline values: CDR1 GTSNPN, CDR2 SVGIG (reference sequence). The CDR3 loop spans 15 amino acids. Trimming cost V 0 bases and J 2 bases, with 14 bases left between them. The CDR3 DNA sequence: TGTGCCTGGAGTGTAGGAGGCAGGATCGCCTACGAGCAGTACTTC. It yields the protein CAWSVGGRIAYEQYF.

The CDR3 nucleotides are TGTGCCAGCAGCTCCCCAGGGGAGGGGGGGGAGACCCAGTACTTC. Protein sequence: CASSSPGEGGETQYF. The V and J genes are TRBV7-6 and TRBJ2-5; tentatively, D is TRBD2 (7 bases). The CDR3 extends over 15 amino acids. The germline V and J ends were trimmed by 4 bases and 5 bases, with 17 bases remaining between them. Germline CDR1 SGHVS, CDR2 FNYEAQ.

Only a few counts were recorded for this clone. This chain links TRBV18 with TRBJ1-2; D unclear. V was trimmed by 0 bases and J by 0 bases, leaving 5 bases between them. CDR3 length: 14 amino acids. Germline assignment: CDR1 KGHSH and CDR2 LQKENI. The DNA for the CDR3 is TGTGCCAGCTCACCACCCAGTACTAACTATGGCTACACCTTC. It specifies CASSPPSTNYGYTF.

V and J are TRBV5-4 and TRBJ2-1; maybe TRBD2 (6 bases). CDR1 and CDR2 (germline): SGHNT, YYREEE (reference sequence). Trimming pared 6 bases from V and 2 bases from J, leaving 9 bases between. The CDR3 has 13 amino acids. The CDR3 here is CASKRATYNEQFF. CDR3 nucleotides: TGTGCCAGCAAGCGGGCGACCTACAATGAGCAGTTCTTC. Filled out from reference TRBV5-4 and TRBJ2-1, the complete variable domain reads ETGVTQSPTHLIKTRGQQVTLRCSSQSGHNTVSWYQQALGQGPQFIFQYYREEENGRGNFPPRFSGLQFPNYSSELNVNALELDDSALYLCASKRATYNEQFFGPGTRLTVL.

This clone has a count of ten or more. The chain combines TRBV7-9 with TRBJ1-1, with 7 bases lining up with TRBD1. There are 16 residues in the CDR3. CDR1 is SEHNR, CDR2 FQNEAQ, per germline (reference sequence). The V segment lost 1 base and the J segment 1 base; nucleotides outside the gene matches: 6. The CDR3 region has the DNA TGTGCCAGCAGCTTAGGACAGGGAGAAGGGAACACTGAAGCTTTCTTT. Its translation is CASSLGQGEGNTEAFF.

This clone has a handful of counts. The chain has TRBV6-2 or TRBV6-3 and TRBJ2-7; D is possibly TRBD1 (6 bases). V was trimmed by 4 bases and J by 1 base, leaving 11 bases between them. Germline lookup yields CDR1 MNHEY and CDR2 SVGEGT. The CDR3 loop spans 14 amino acids. The CDR3 region has the DNA TGTGCCAGCAGTTCACTCAGGGGATCCTACGAGCAGTACTTC. Protein product: CASSSLRGSYEQYF.

V usage is TRBV19 and J usage is TRBJ1-2; D is unresolved. Trimming took off 4 bases at V and 3 bases at J, with 18 bases between the two ends. From germline, CDR1 is LNHDA and CDR2 SQIVND (reference sequence). CDR3 length: 16 residues. The CDR3 is CASSKGSAATDYGYTF. DNA of the CDR3: TGTGCCAGTAGTAAAGGAAGCGCCGCGACGGACTATGGCTACACCTTC. Full variable domain (remainder filled in from reference TRBV19 and TRBJ1-2): DGGITQSPKYLFRKEGQNVTLSCEQNLNHDAMYWYRQDPGQGLRLIYYSQIVNDFQKGDIAEGYSVSREKKESFPLTVTSAQKNPTAFYLCASSKGSAATDYGYTFGSGTRLTVV.

The chain recombines TRBV5-5 with TRBJ2-7, with D maybe TRBD1 (5 bases). CDR3 size: 14 residues. Germline assignment: CDR1 SGHKS and CDR2 YYEKEE (reference sequence). Trimming removed 4 bases from V and 3 bases from J, with 14 bases in between. The CDR3 bases are TGTGCCAGCAGCCCCCAGACAGCAAACTACGAGCAGTACTTC. As protein: CASSPQTANYEQYF.

Only one count was recorded for this clone. The chain recombines TRBV29-1 with TRBJ2-7, with a weak D call TRBD2 (5 bases). V gave up 4 bases and J gave up 0 bases, with 13 bases separating them. Germline-derived CDR1 and CDR2 are SQVTM and ANQGSEA. The CDR3 consists of 14 residues. CDR3 loop: CSVAVRGHSYEQYF. CDR3 in DNA: TGCAGCGTTGCGGTACGGGGTCACTCCTACGAGCAGTACTTC.

This clone turned up a few times. The chain is built from TRBV4-1 and TRBJ2-7; maybe TRBD2 (5 bases). Germline CDR1 MGHRA, CDR2 YSYEKL. The V gene lost 0 bases and the J gene lost 4 bases, with 22 bases spanning the gap. The length of the CDR3 is 18 residues. The CDR3 loop reads CASSQDLLLGTRVYEQYF. DNA of the CDR3: TGCGCCAGCAGCCAAGATCTTCTTCTTGGTACTAGGGTTTACGAGCAGTACTTC.

V usage is TRBV5-1 and J usage is TRBJ1-2; unclear D gene. This CDR3 is 14 amino acids long. Looked up from germline, CDR1 is SGHRS and CDR2 is YFSETQ. Between the trimmed V and J ends, which lost 0 bases and 10 bases, there was a span of 16 bases. CDR3 region: CASSLGGGAAAYTF. In nucleotides, the CDR3 is TGCGCCAGCAGCTTGGGTGGCGGAGCAGCTGCCTACACCTTC.

CDR3 nucleotides: TGTGCCAGCAGCTTGGGACTAGCGGTCTACAATGAGCAGTTCTTC. Translated: CASSLGLAVYNEQFF. This chain connects TRBV5-8 to TRBJ2-1; 9 positions agree with TRBD2. The CDR3 covers 15 residues. Germline CDR1 and CDR2: SGHTS and YDEGEE. V was clipped by 0 bases and J by 3 bases; unmatched bases: 1.

J is TRBJ2-3 and V is TRBV11-2, with TRBD2 matching 15 bases. V was clipped by 5 bases and J by 1 base; unmatched bases: 10. Germline V gives CDR1 SGHAT, CDR2 FQNNGV. The CDR3 totals 19 residues. DNA for the CDR3: TGTGCCAGCAGCCGCCCGGGACTAGCGGGAGGCCCTCGCACAGATACGCAGTATTTT. It encodes CASSRPGLAGGPRTDTQYF.

The chain combines TRBV25-1 with TRBJ2-1; D is unclear. This CDR3 has 11 residues. Germline CDR1 is MGHDK and CDR2 is SYGVNS. V gave up 2 bases and J gave up 11 bases, with 7 bases separating them. For the CDR3, the DNA is TGTGCCAGCAGTGAAGGTCTAAAGCAGTTCTTC. Protein sequence: CASSEGLKQFF.

J is TRBJ2-7 and V is TRBV15; no clear D. Trimming took 3 bases from V and 0 from J, leaving 12 bases between them. Germline assignment: CDR1 LNHNV and CDR2 YYDKDF (reference sequence). The CDR3 is 15 amino acids. CDR3 DNA sequence: TGTGCCACCAGCAGGGAAGACTTGAACTCCTACGAGCAGTACTTC. Translating gives CATSREDLNSYEQYF.

The rearrangement uses TRBV7-6 and TRBJ2-1; 8 bases agree with TRBD1. CDR1 is SGHVS and CDR2 is FNYEAQ in the germline V gene. After removal of 0 bases from V and 7 bases from J, the junction contained 11 bases not matched to a gene. This CDR3 contains 17 residues. DNA for the CDR3: TGTGCCAGCAGCTTAGCCAACCCCGGGACAGGCTTAAATGAGCAGTTCTTC. This sequence encodes CASSLANPGTGLNEQFF.

The chain uses TRBV6-2 or TRBV6-3 and TRBJ2-7; D not certain. The CDR3 totals 16 residues. Germline V CDR1 and CDR2: MNHEY, SVGEGT. Trimming pared 6 bases from V and 0 bases from J, leaving 18 bases between. DNA for the CDR3: TGTGCCAGCAGCCCTCCGCCGAGACAAAGCTCCTACGAGCAGTACTTC. This translates into CASSPPPRQSSYEQYF.

This clone was seen only once. This chain links TRBV11-2 with TRBJ2-7, with TRBD1 identical over 7 bases. CDR1 SGHAT and CDR2 FQNNGV come from the germline V gene. Trimming took 3 bases from V and 4 from J; bases not matched to a gene: 3. The CDR3 contains 13 residues. The DNA of the CDR3 is TGTGCCAGCAGCTTGGGGACAGAATACGAGCAGTACTTC. It is translated as CASSLGTEYEQYF.

The V call is TRBV14, the J call TRBJ1-2; D uncertain. Germline CDR1 and CDR2: SGHDN and FVKESK. The germline V and J ends were trimmed by 1 base and 0 bases, with 9 bases remaining between them. The CDR3 runs to 15 residues. The DNA for the CDR3 is TGTGCCAGCAGCCAAGTGGCCGGAGCTAACTATGGCTACACCTTC. It encodes CASSQVAGANYGYTF. The full variable domain, with the rest looked up from reference TRBV14 and TRBJ1-2, is EAGVTQFPSHSVIEKGQTVTLRCDPISGHDNLYWYRRVMGKEIKFLLHFVKESKQDESGMPNNRFLAERTGGTYSTLKVQPAELEDSGVYFCASSQVAGANYGYTFGSGTRLTVV.

The chain is built from TRBV9 and TRBJ1-2, with D possibly matching TRBD1 (6 bases). This CDR3 has 14 residues. In germline, CDR1 is SGDLS, CDR2 YYNGEE. Deletions cut 0 bases from V and 8 bases from J, with 14 bases between. The CDR3 DNA reads as TGTGCCAGCAGCGTAGCGGGACAAAGTGGGGGCTACACCTTC. Its protein product is CASSVAGQSGGYTF.

The genes are TRBV30 and TRBJ2-5; 9 nucleotides align to TRBD2. The CDR3 consists of 16 residues. Germline CDR1 reads GTSNPN; CDR2 reads SVGIG (reference sequence). J lost 6 bases, V lost 4 bases, and 15 bases had no gene match. The CDR3 spells CAWTTGLAGGRQTQYF. In nucleotides, the CDR3 is TGTGCCTGGACCACGGGACTAGCCGGGGGGAGGCAGACCCAGTACTTC.

The chain employs TRBV7-9 and TRBJ2-2; tentatively, D is TRBD1 (6 bases). V was trimmed by 5 bases and J by 3 bases, leaving 13 bases between them. Germline CDR1 SEHNR, CDR2 FQNEAQ (reference sequence). This CDR3 contains 15 residues. CDR3 residues: CASSNTGFHTGELFF. CDR3 in DNA: TGTGCCAGCAGCAACACAGGGTTCCACACCGGGGAGCTGTTTTTT.

This chain links TRBV6-5 with TRBJ2-7, with TRBD1 identical over 11 bases. CDR3 length: 15 amino acids. V was clipped by 5 bases and J by 1 base; unmatched bases: 4. Germline CDR1 is MNHEY and CDR2 is SVGAGI. The chain's CDR3 is CASSMGQGGSYEQYF. The CDR3 DNA follows: TGTGCCAGCAGTATGGGACAGGGGGGTTCCTACGAGCAGTACTTC.

This chain links TRBV18 with TRBJ1-5, with 9 bases identical to TRBD1. This CDR3 region has 15 residues. The ends lost 3 bases at V and 6 bases at J; junction bases unmatched: 6. The germline V gene encodes CDR1 KGHSH and CDR2 LQKENI. CDR3 sequence: CASSPGQGIIQPQHF. The CDR3 DNA sequence: TGTGCCAGCTCACCGGGACAGGGTATTATTCAGCCCCAGCATTTT. Together with reference TRBV18 and TRBJ1-5, the CDR3 gives the full variable domain: NAGVMQNPRHLVRRRGQEARLRCSPMKGHSHVYWYRQLPEEGLKFMVYLQKENIIDESGMPKERFSAEFPKEGPSILRIQQVVRGDSAAYFCASSPGQGIIQPQHFGDGTRLSIL.

This clone has only one observation. The V gene is TRBV7-9, the J gene TRBJ1-4, with D perhaps matching TRBD1 (6 bases). The CDR3 totals 16 residues. V was shortened by 3 bases and J by 0 bases, with 11 bases between the two germline ends. Germline CDR1 is SEHNR and CDR2 is FQNEAQ (reference sequence). CDR3 in amino acids: CASSFQGTSTNEKLFF. The CDR3 DNA is TGTGCCAGCAGCTTTCAGGGGACCTCAACTAATGAAAAACTGTTTTTT.

V and J are TRBV9 and TRBJ1-6; D remains unclear. V lost 3 bases and J 0 bases, leaving 13 bases between the germline ends. Germline V gene sequence: CDR1 SGDLS, CDR2 YYNGEE. This CDR3 is 17 amino acids long. The CDR3: CASSEGGRSSYNSPLHF. Written as DNA, the CDR3 is TGTGCCAGCAGCGAGGGAGGACGGAGCTCCTATAATTCACCCCTCCACTTT. Drawing the rest from reference TRBV9 and TRBJ1-6, the complete variable domain is DSGVTQTPKHLITATGQRVTLRCSPRSGDLSVYWYQQSLDQGLQFLIQYYNGEERAKGNILERFSAQQFPDLHSELNLSSLELGDSALYFCASSEGGRSSYNSPLHFGNGTRLTVT.

This chain uses TRBV6-2 or TRBV6-3 with TRBJ2-3; maybe TRBD2 (6 bases). V was cut by 0 bases and J by 0 bases, with 10 bases left in between. The CDR3 extends over 16 amino acids. CDR1 is MNHEY, CDR2 SVGEGT, per germline. CDR3 region: CASSYSTGGSTDTQYF. The CDR3 bases are TGTGCCAGCAGTTACTCGACCGGGGGTAGCACAGATACGCAGTATTTT.

The rearrangement joins TRBV6-5 to TRBJ2-7; D uncertain. Germline V gene data show CDR1 as MNHEY and CDR2 as SVGAGI. V was shortened by 7 bases and J by 3 bases, with 16 bases between the two germline ends. The CDR3 sequence is 14 residues long. The CDR3 nucleotides read TGTGCCAGCAATCTCCTACCCTCCAACTACGAGCAGTACTTC. Protein product: CASNLLPSNYEQYF.